The sequence of this T cell receptor beta chain was determined in a study of T cell repertoires in cytomegalovirus infection. Study information: Public TCR beta signatures were indicative of both CMV infection and a matching HLA type.

Whole-study findings and limits: Across the ex vivo response, the dominant clonotypes were HLA-C-restricted CMV-specific TCR beta clonotypes.

One entry per CDR3 protein results from TCRdb running MiXCR on the reads. Among some 320,000 distinct CDR3 sequences listed, just under 30% were seen once. Germline CDR1 reads MGHDK; CDR2 reads SYGVNS. The CDR3 has 16 amino acids. The junction had 7 bases not matched to a gene; V was cut back by 3 bases and J by 6 bases. This clonotype has just a few counts. The antigen remains undetermined. The chain joins TRBV25-1 to TRBJ2-2, with 10 positions matching TRBD1. This clonotype was obtained from a human donor in good health (CMV status not recorded). Some clones in this sample may be carry-over from other donors' samples. The sequencing used cultured PBMCs, collected from culture after CMV antigen stimulation. This CDR3 is CASSDRDRGIAGELFF. CDR3 bases: TGTGCCAGCAGTGACCGGGACAGGGGAATTGCCGGGGAGCTGTTTTTT.